This TCR beta chain was sequenced in a study of PD-1 blockade in classical Hodgkin lymphoma. Notes on the study in general: Underlying causes for the observed repertoire differences were not defined, possibly disease activity or prior therapy. Newly diagnosed patients were reported to start with lower TCR diversity than healthy donors.

Germline-derived CDR1 and CDR2 are MNHEY and SMNVEV (reference sequence). The CDR3 covers 11 residues. V lost 4 bases and J lost 4, with 5 bases in between. The data were produced by immunoSEQ multiplex PCR, yet TCRdb's version contains in-frame clones alone and is incomplete. The sample holds roughly 100,000 clones, 89% seen once. With respect to this clone: Its antigen is not known.

Described time point: cycle 4 day 1 (C4D1), after more than five weeks of nivolumab. Each of the patients experienced relapse following autologous stem cell transplantation, and their brentuximab vedotin exposure differed. This receptor was identified in a human donor with classical Hodgkin lymphoma. The chain uses TRBV27 and TRBJ2-7; D is perhaps TRBD2 (5 bases). Source: peripheral blood mononuclear cells (PBMCs), taken before the fourth cycle of nivolumab. CDR3 sequence (DNA): TGTGCCAGCAGTTCGGGGTACGAGCAGTACTTC. As protein: CASSSGYEQYF.